This TCR beta chain was captured in a study of shared clonotypes between healthy human individuals. Study-level findings and limits: All-four-donor shared clonotypes had higher generation probabilities than non-shared clonotypes did. In this cohort, only blood was sampled, and tissue repertoires likely differ.

Here immunoSEQ multiplex PCR was the method, and the copy in TCRdb shows in-frame clones only, minus some. The sample consists of some 2.1 million clones, roughly 95% of them appearing once. Concerning this clone: Its cognate antigen is unknown.

CD45RO negativity and positive selection for CCR7 defined naive CD8 cells, a population that excluded terminally differentiated effector memory CD45RA+ cells. Per germline, CDR1 PRHDT and CDR2 FYEKMQ (reference sequence). CDR3 length equals 14 residues. Trimming left V 5 bases short and J 7 bases short, with 14 bases between. The TCR was taken from a man aged 18 to 30 in good health. This rearrangement joins TRBV13 to TRBJ1-4; D is unresolved. The sequenced sample consisted of naive CD8+ T cells sorted from blood. The CDR3 bases are TGTGCCAGCAGCCCGAGGGAATGGAGTGAAAAACTGTTTTTT. It yields the protein CASSPREWSEKLFF. Full variable domain (rest looked up from reference TRBV13 and TRBJ1-4): AAGVIQSPRHLIKEKRETATLKCYPIPRHDTVYWYQQGPGQDPQFLISFYEKMQSDKGSIPDRFSAQQFSDYHSELNMSSLELGDSALYFCASSPREWSEKLFFGSGTQLSVL.